The T cell receptor beta chain described here comes from a study of blood T cell repertoires in COVID-19. Across the study: The origin of the acute and convalescent COVID-19 samples was the United States, Italy and Spain. T cells, B-cell-depleted T cells, or PBMCs supplied cDNA or gDNA.

This clone appeared a few times. V dropped 4 bases and J dropped 3; count of bases not matched to a gene: 24. This CDR3 has 22 amino acids. Germline CDR1 SGHRS, CDR2 YFSETQ. In the authors' workflow: Nucleated cell counts were estimated from reference gene primer amplification. The protocol was immunoSEQ multiplex PCR, while the TCRdb copy is restricted to in-frame clones and leaves out a portion. V, J and clone size are those of that table, while D and trimming were read from the DNA. The repertoire consists of 70,000 to 95,000 clones, with around nine tenths occurring once and the leading ten covering 7.5% to 9.5%.

The sequence came from a woman in her 70s with acute or convalescent COVID-19. V is TRBV5-1 and J is TRBJ2-2; 10 nucleotides line up with TRBD2. The specimen sequenced was peripheral blood. The CDR3 DNA sequence: TGCGCCAGCAGCCCACGGGCAGGGGGCCCTAGCGGGAGAAAGAAGGACACCGGGGAGCTGTTTTTT. As protein: CASSPRAGGPSGRKKDTGELFF. The full variable domain, with the rest looked up from reference TRBV5-1 and TRBJ2-2, is KAGVTQTPRYLIKTRGQQVTLSCSPISGHRSVSWYQQTPGQGLQFLFEYFSETQRNKGNFPGRFSGRQFSNSRSEMNVSTLELGDSALYLCASSPRAGGPSGRKKDTGELFFGEGSRLTVL.